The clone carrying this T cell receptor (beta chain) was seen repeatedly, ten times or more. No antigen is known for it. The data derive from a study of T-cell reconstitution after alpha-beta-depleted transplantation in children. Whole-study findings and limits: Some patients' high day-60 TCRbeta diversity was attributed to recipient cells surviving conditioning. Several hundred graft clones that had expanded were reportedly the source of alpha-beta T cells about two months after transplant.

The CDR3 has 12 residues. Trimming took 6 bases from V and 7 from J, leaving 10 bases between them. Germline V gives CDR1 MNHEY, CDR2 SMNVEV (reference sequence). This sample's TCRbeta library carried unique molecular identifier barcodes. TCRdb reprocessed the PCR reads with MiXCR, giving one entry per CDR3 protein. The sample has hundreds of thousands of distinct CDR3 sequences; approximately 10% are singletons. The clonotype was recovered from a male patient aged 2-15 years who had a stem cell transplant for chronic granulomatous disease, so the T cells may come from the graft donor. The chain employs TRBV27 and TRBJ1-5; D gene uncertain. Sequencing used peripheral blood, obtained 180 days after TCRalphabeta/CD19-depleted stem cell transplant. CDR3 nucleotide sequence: TGTGCCAGCAGGGACCTGGGGCAGCCCCAGCATTTT. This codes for CASRDLGQPQHF.